The entry below describes one TCR beta chain. Its antigen is still unknown. The junction differs from germline at one of its ends, possibly a read error. The CDR3 covers 14 residues. Per the germline V gene, CDR1 is MNHEY and CDR2 is SVGAGI. The use of a sample-barcoded 5' primer and a J-beta primer mix characterized a second PCR of roughly 6 to 12 cycles. Using its own MiXCR run on the 5' RACE reads, TCRdb lists one record per CDR3 protein. The table includes about 290,000 distinct CDR3 sequences, roughly 26% detected once. This sample was included in a study of blood T cells in healthy people across ages. Study findings and constraints: TCR beta diversity tracked closely with naive T cell percentage. Per million T cells, the diversity of TCR beta decreased roughly linearly as age advanced. Because donor CMV status was unknown, expanded clonotype changes were possibly confounded.

This TCR derives from a woman aged 70-85 years in good health. Material for sequencing was blood. V and J are TRBV6-5 and TRBJ2-3, with 7 positions matching TRBD1. The CDR3 DNA reads TGTGCCAGCAGGCCAGGGGGTAGCACAGACACGCAGTATTTT. It codes for CASRPGGSTDTQYF.